This note documents a single T cell receptor beta chain sequence. Trimming removed 5 bases at V and 5 bases at J, with 3 bases between. CDR1 KGHSH and CDR2 LQKENI come from the germline V gene. The CDR3 is 10 residues long. This sample is drawn from a study of radiotherapy plus CTLA-4 blockade in lung cancer. TCRdb's table, derived via immunoSEQ multiplex PCR, lists solely in-frame clones and lacks some. Of more than 80,000 clones listed, more than 75% are singletons. The sequence came from a human donor with non-small cell lung cancer that progressed on radiotherapy plus ipilimumab. Some clones in this sample may be carry-over from other donors' samples. The sequences come from peripheral blood, collected from a patient treated with radiotherapy plus ipilimumab. V is TRBV18 and J is TRBJ2-5; D ambiguous. The CDR3 loop is CASSMETQYF. Written as DNA, the CDR3 is TGTGCCAGCTCAATGGAGACCCAGTACTTC.